This T cell receptor (beta chain) was identified in a study of blood T cell repertoires in COVID-19. Whole-study context: Samples of COVID-19 (acute and convalescent) were obtained from the United States, Italy and Spain. T cells, B-cell-depleted T cells, or PBMCs supplied cDNA or gDNA.

The CDR3 has 15 residues. The V end was cut by 2 bases, the J end by 4 bases, with 12 bases between. The germline gives CDR1 SGHKS, CDR2 YYEKEE (reference sequence). Original data processing: Cell counts per sample came from amplifying reference gene primers. Profiled with immunoSEQ multiplex PCR; TCRdb holds only in-frame clones, not every one. V, J and clone size reflect that table, while D and trimming were determined from the DNA. The sample has about 120,000 clones; 75% to 85% are singletons. This chain uses TRBV5-5 with TRBJ1-4; D gene ambiguous. The sequenced sample was peripheral blood. The TCR originated in a human donor in a cohort sampled during active COVID-19. The CDR3 DNA reads TGTGCCAGCAGCTTTTTGGCTGGGCTTAATGAAAAACTGTTTTTT. The encoded protein is CASSFLAGLNEKLFF.